This is a list of T cell receptor beta chains from one sample in a study of beta chain features in type 1 diabetes. The data were produced by immunoSEQ multiplex PCR, yet TCRdb's version contains in-frame clones alone and is incomplete. The sample contains 300,000 or so clones, 13% of which appear only once. The material sequenced was naive CD4+ T cells from blood. These receptors were taken from a woman aged 18-29 years with type 1 diabetes. The CDR3 runs from the conserved cysteine through the conserved F or W. Fields, in order: clone size, J gene, D gene, V gene, CDR3 protein, CDR3 DNA. A D gene is named only where the DNA matches it firmly. A row's size may be missing; if present it is once, few, many or a size class.

>.|TRBJ2-5|.|TRBV7-8
CASSLGQYRETQYF
TGTGCCAGCAGCTTAGGTCAATACCGGGAGACCCAGTACTTC
>.|TRBJ2-3|TRBD2|TRBV28
CASTTSRGGRGTDTQYF
TGTGCCAGCACCACCTCGCGCGGCGGGAGGGGCACAGATACGCAGTATTTT
>.|TRBJ1-1|TRBD1|TRBV9
CASSVNQGAEAEAFF
TGTGCCAGCAGCGTAAATCAGGGGGCGGAAGCTGAAGCTTTCTTT
>.|TRBJ2-5|.|TRBV5-1
CASSLEAAQGAETQYF
TGCGCCAGCAGCTTGGAGGCAGCCCAGGGTGCAGAGACCCAGTACTTC
>.|TRBJ2-7|.|TRBV15
CATSKGDYEQYF
TGTGCCACCAGCAAGGGGGACTACGAGCAGTACTTC
>.|TRBJ2-6|TRBD2|TRBV30
CAWTAGELGANVLTF
TGTGCCTGGACGGCGGGAGAGCTTGGGGCCAACGTCCTGACTTTC
>.|TRBJ1-2|.|TRBV5-4
CASSVPGEVGHGYTF
TGTGCCAGCAGCGTCCCCGGCGAGGTGGGGCATGGCTACACCTTC
>.|TRBJ2-7|TRBD2|TRBV29-1
CSAGTTYEQYF
TGCAGCGCCGGGACTACCTACGAGCAGTACTTC
>.|TRBJ2-3|.|TRBV18
CASSRGGGTDTQYF
TGTGCCAGCTCTAGGGGCGGAGGCACAGATACGCAGTATTTT
>.|TRBJ2-2|.|TRBV10-3
CAISVRDTNTGELFF
TGTGCCATCAGTGTTAGGGACACGAACACCGGGGAGCTGTTTTTT
>few|TRBJ2-1|.|TRBV2
CASIDPSREQFF
TGTGCCAGCATCGACCCTAGCCGAGAGCAGTTCTTC
>.|TRBJ1-2|TRBD1|TRBV4-1
CASSHPIGRDSYGYTF
TGCGCCAGCAGCCATCCCATCGGTAGGGACAGCTATGGCTACACCTTC
>.|TRBJ1-5|.|TRBV18
CASSPGRDQPQHF
TGTGCCAGCTCTCCTGGGCGGGATCAGCCCCAGCATTTT
>few|TRBJ2-5|TRBD2|TRBV9
CASSVGVGGLGETQYF
TGTGCCAGCAGCGTAGGGGTGGGAGGGCTCGGGGAGACCCAGTACTTC
>.|TRBJ2-5|.|TRBV11-1
CASSSQRDQETQYF
TGTGCCAGCAGCTCCCAGCGGGACCAAGAGACCCAGTACTTC
>few|TRBJ2-1|TRBD2|TRBV18
CASSPPPNEPGTSGGFNEQFF
TGTGCCAGCTCACCACCGCCGAACGAACCCGGGACTAGCGGAGGGTTTAATGAGCAGTTCTTC
>few|TRBJ2-3|TRBD2|TRBV6-5
CATIPSGTDTQYF
TGTGCCACCATCCCTAGCGGTACAGATACGCAGTATTTT
>.|TRBJ2-2|.|TRBV14
CASRPQTYTGELFF
TGTGCCAGCAGGCCACAGACATATACCGGGGAGCTGTTTTTT
>.|TRBJ1-5|TRBD1|TRBV30
CAWSSRDREKQPQHF
TGTGCCTGGAGTTCCCGGGACAGGGAAAAGCAGCCCCAGCATTTT
>.|TRBJ1-1|TRBD1|TRBV27
CASSKMGTVETEAFF
TGTGCCAGCAGCAAAATGGGGACAGTTGAGACTGAAGCTTTCTTT
>.|TRBJ2-1|TRBD2|TRBV28
CASKGGTSGISAYNEQFF
TGTGCCAGCAAAGGTGGGACTAGCGGGATCAGCGCCTACAATGAGCAGTTCTTC
>few|TRBJ1-1|TRBD1|TRBV30
CAWGGVQGYMDTEAFF
TGTGCCTGGGGAGGGGTACAGGGGTATATGGACACTGAAGCTTTCTTT
>.|TRBJ2-1|TRBD1|TRBV7-9
CASSSGQVIYNEQFF
TGTGCCAGCAGCTCGGGACAGGTCATCTACAATGAGCAGTTCTTC
>few|TRBJ1-5|TRBD1|TRBV28
CASRTGGGQNQPQHF
TGTGCCAGCAGGACAGGGGGCGGACAAAATCAGCCCCAGCATTTT
>.|TRBJ1-5|.|TRBV1
CTSSQDRREGQPQHF
TGCACCAGCAGCCAAGATCGCAGGGAAGGTCAGCCCCAGCATTTT
>.|TRBJ2-5|.|TRBV5-1
CASSLRERQETQYF
TGCGCCAGCAGCTTGAGGGAGAGGCAAGAGACCCAGTACTTC
>once|TRBJ2-5|TRBD1|TRBV18
CASSPTRQGAGETQYF
TGTGCCAGCTCACCAACGAGACAGGGGGCTGGAGAGACCCAGTACTTC
>.|TRBJ2-4|TRBD1|TRBV13
CASSPTGLAKNIQYF
TGTGCCAGCAGCCCGACAGGGCTAGCCAAAAACATTCAGTACTTC
>few|TRBJ2-5|.|TRBV29-1
CSVSRAQETQYF
TGCAGCGTGAGCAGGGCGCAAGAGACCCAGTACTTC
>few|TRBJ2-1|.|TRBV29-1
CSVGGRLRDEQFF
TGCAGCGTTGGAGGTCGGTTGAGGGATGAGCAGTTCTTC
>few|TRBJ2-3|.|TRBV29-1
CSVAFRQGTDTQYF
TGCAGCGTTGCATTCCGGCAGGGCACAGATACGCAGTATTTT
>.|TRBJ1-1|TRBD1|TRBV7-9
CASSPLGTGENTEAFF
TGTGCCAGCAGCCCTCTTGGAACAGGGGAGAACACTGAAGCTTTCTTT
>.|TRBJ1-1|TRBD1|TRBV18
CASSPMGQGNTEAFF
TGTGCCAGCTCACCCATGGGACAGGGAAACACTGAAGCTTTCTTT
>.|TRBJ2-3|TRBD2|TRBV7-9
CASSLVLQASGVTDTQYF
TGTGCCAGCAGCTTAGTTTTGCAGGCTAGCGGGGTGACAGATACGCAGTATTTT
>.|TRBJ2-2|TRBD2|TRBV10-3
CAIRLAGGSDTGELFF
TGTGCCATCAGGCTAGCGGGAGGTTCGGACACCGGGGAGCTGTTTTTT
>few|TRBJ2-3|TRBD2|TRBV6-1
CASSEPAGIPTDTQYF
TGTGCCAGCAGTGAACCAGCGGGAATTCCCACAGATACGCAGTATTTT
>few|TRBJ2-7|TRBD2|TRBV28
CASSPWTSGGGAYEQYF
TGTGCCAGCAGTCCGTGGACTAGCGGTGGAGGGGCCTACGAGCAGTACTTC
>.|TRBJ2-7|.|TRBV27
CASSSVAAPTYEQYF
TGTGCCAGCAGTTCCGTAGCGGCCCCGACCTACGAGCAGTACTTC
>few|TRBJ2-2|TRBD2|TRBV5-1
CASSLTPGLAVGELFF
TGCGCCAGCAGCTTGACCCCGGGACTAGCAGTCGGGGAGCTGTTTTTT
>few|TRBJ2-1|TRBD2|TRBV7-3
CASGLDRDNEQFF
TGTGCCAGCGGACTAGACCGGGACAATGAGCAGTTCTTC
>.|TRBJ2-3|TRBD2|TRBV28
CASSLPGGLSNTQYF
TGTGCCAGCAGTCTACCGGGGGGACTCTCGAATACGCAGTATTTT
>.|TRBJ1-1|.|TRBV5-6
CASSLMRSEAFF
TGTGCCAGCAGCTTGATGAGGTCTGAAGCTTTCTTT
>.|TRBJ2-7|.|TRBV19
CASSIAGKTYEQYF
TGTGCCAGTAGTATTGCGGGGAAAACCTACGAGCAGTACTTC